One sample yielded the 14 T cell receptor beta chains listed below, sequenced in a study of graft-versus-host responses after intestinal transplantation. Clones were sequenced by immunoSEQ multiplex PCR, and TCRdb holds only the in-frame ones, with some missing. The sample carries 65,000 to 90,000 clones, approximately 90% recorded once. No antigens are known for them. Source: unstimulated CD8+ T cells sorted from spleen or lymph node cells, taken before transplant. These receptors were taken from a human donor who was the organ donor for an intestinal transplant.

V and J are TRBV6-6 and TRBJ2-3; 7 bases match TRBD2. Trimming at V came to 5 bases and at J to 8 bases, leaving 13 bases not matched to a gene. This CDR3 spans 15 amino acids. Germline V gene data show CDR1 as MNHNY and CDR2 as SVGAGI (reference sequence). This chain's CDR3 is CASSLRRDYDFTQYF. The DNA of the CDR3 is TGTGCCAGCAGTCTTCGGAGGGACTACGATTTTACGCAGTATTTT.

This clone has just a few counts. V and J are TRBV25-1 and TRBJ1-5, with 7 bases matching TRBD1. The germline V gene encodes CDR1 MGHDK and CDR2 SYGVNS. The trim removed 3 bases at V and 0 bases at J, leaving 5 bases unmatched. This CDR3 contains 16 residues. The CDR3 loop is CASSDTRGYSNQPQHF. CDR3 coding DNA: TGTGCCAGCAGTGACACCAGGGGGTATAGCAATCAGCCCCAGCATTTT.

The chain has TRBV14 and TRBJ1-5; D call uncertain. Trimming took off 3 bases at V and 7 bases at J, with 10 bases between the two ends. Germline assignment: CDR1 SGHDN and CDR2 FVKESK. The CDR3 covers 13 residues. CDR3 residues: CASSHNDGQPQHF. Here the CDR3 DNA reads TGTGCCAGCAGCCACAACGACGGGCAGCCCCAGCATTTT.

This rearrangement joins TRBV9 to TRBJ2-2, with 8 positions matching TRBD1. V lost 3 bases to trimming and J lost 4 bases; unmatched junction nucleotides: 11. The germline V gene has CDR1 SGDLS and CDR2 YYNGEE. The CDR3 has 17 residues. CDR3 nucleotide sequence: TGTGCCAGCAGCGCGAACACAGGGGGGCCCCCCACCGGGGAGCTGTTTTTT. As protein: CASSANTGGPPTGELFF.

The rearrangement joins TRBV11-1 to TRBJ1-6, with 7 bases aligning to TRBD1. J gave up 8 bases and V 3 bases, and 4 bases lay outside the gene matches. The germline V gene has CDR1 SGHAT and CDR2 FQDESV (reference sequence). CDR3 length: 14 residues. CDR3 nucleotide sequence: TGTGCCAGCAGCTTCGGGACAGCTGATTCACCCCTCCACTTT. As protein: CASSFGTADSPLHF.

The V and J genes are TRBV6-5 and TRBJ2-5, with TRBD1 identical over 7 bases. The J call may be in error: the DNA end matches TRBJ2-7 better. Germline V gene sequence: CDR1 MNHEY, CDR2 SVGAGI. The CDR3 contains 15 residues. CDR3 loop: CASSYGQGVDHEQYF. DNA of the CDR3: TGTGCCAGCAGTTACGGGCAGGGGGTAGACCACGAGCAGTACTTC.

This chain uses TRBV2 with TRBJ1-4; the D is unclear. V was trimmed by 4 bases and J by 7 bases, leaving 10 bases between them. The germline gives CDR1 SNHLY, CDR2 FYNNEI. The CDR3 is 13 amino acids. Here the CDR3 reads CASSAQRGEKLFF. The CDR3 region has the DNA TGTGCCAGCAGTGCTCAGCGGGGTGAAAAACTGTTTTTT. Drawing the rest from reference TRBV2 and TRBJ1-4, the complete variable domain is EPEVTQTPSHQVTQMGQEVILRCVPISNHLYFYWYRQILGQKVEFLVSFYNNEISEKSEIFDDQFSVERPDGSNFTLKIRSTKLEDSAMYFCASSAQRGEKLFFGSGTQLSVL.

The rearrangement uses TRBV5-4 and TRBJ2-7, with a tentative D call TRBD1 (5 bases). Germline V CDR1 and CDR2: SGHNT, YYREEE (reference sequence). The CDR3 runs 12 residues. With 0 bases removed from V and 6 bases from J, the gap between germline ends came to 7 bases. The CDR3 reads CASSLEGFEQYF. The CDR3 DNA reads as TGTGCCAGCAGCTTGGAGGGGTTCGAGCAGTACTTC. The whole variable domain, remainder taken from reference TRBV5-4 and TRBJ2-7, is ETGVTQSPTHLIKTRGQQVTLRCSSQSGHNTVSWYQQALGQGPQFIFQYYREEENGRGNFPPRFSGLQFPNYSSELNVNALELDDSALYLCASSLEGFEQYFGPGTRLTVT.

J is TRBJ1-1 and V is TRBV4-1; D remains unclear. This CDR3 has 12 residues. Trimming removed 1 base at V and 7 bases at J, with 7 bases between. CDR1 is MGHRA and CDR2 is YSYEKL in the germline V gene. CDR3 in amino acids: CASSQGGLEAFF. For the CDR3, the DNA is TGCGCCAGCAGCCAAGGCGGACTTGAAGCTTTCTTT.

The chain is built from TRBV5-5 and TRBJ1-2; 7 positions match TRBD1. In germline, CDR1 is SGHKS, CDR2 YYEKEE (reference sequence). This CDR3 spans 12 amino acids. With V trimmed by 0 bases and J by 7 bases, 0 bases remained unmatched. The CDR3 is CASSLAGGGYTF. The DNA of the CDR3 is TGTGCCAGCAGCTTGGCAGGGGGTGGCTACACCTTC.

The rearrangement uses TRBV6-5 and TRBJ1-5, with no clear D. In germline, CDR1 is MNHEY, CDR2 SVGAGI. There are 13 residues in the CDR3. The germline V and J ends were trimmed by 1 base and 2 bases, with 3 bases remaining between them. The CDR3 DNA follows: TGTGCCAGCAGTTACTATGGCAATCAGCCCCAGCATTTT. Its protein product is CASSYYGNQPQHF.

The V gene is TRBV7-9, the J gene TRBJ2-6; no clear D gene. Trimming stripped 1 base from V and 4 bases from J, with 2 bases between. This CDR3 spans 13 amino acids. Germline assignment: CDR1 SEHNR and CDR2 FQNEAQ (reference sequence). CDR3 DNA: TGTGCCAGCAGCTTAGTAGGGGCCAACGTCCTGACTTTC. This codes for CASSLVGANVLTF.

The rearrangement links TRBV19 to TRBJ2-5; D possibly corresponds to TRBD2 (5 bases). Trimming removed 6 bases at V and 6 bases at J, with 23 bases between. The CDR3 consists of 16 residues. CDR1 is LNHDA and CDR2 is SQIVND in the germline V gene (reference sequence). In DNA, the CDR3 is TGTGCCAGTAGCCGTCGGTCAGCGGCAAGGGTAAAGACCCAGTACTTC. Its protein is CASSRRSAARVKTQYF. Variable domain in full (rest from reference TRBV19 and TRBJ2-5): DGGITQSPKYLFRKEGQNVTLSCEQNLNHDAMYWYRQDPGQGLRLIYYSQIVNDFQKGDIAEGYSVSREKKESFPLTVTSAQKNPTAFYLCASSRRSAARVKTQYFGPGTRLLVL.

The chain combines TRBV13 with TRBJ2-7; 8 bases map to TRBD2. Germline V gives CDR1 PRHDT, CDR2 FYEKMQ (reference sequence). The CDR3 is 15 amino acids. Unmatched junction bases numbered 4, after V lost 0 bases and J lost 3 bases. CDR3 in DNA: TGTGCCAGCAGCTTAGGTGGTAGCGGGATCTACGAGCAGTACTTC. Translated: CASSLGGSGIYEQYF.